The 10 T cell receptor beta chains below come from one sample, sequenced in a study of blood T cell repertoires in COVID-19. Profiled with immunoSEQ multiplex PCR; TCRdb holds only in-frame clones, not every one. The table lists 65,000 to 85,000 clones, 89% of them singletons, with roughly 8% in the top ten. The sample taken for sequencing was peripheral blood. These receptors came from a man between 50 and 59 years old with active COVID-19.

The chain combines TRBV6-1 with TRBJ2-7, with D uncertain. V was shortened by 0 bases and J by 3 bases, with 6 bases between the two germline ends. The CDR3 spans 13 residues. Germline-derived CDR1 and CDR2 are MNHNS and SASEGT. CDR3: CASSEASVYEQYF. The CDR3 DNA follows: TGTGCCAGCAGTGAAGCGTCAGTCTACGAGCAGTACTTC.

This chain joins TRBV2 and TRBJ1-2, with a possible D match to TRBD1 (6 bases). The V gene's germline CDR1 is SNHLY and CDR2 FYNNEI. Between the trimmed V and J ends, which lost 3 bases and 5 bases, there was a span of 13 bases. The length of the CDR3 is 14 residues. CDR3 residues: CASSEDRALYGYTF. DNA of the CDR3: TGTGCCAGCAGTGAGGACAGAGCTCTGTATGGCTACACCTTC.

This clone was observed a single time. The V and J genes are TRBV5-4 and TRBJ1-2, with D possibly being TRBD1 (6 bases). V gave up 6 bases and J gave up 4 bases, with 16 bases separating them. The length of the CDR3 is 14 residues. Per the germline V gene, CDR1 is SGHNT and CDR2 is YYREEE (reference sequence). For the CDR3, the DNA is TGTGCCAGCACCCCAGGCGGGGGGCCCTATGGCTACACCTTC. It specifies CASTPGGGPYGYTF.

The CDR3 bases are TGTGCCAGCAGCTTAGTTTCCTTGCGGGGACCCCGAGACGGGTCCTACAATGAGCAGTTCTTC. Residues: CASSLVSLRGPRDGSYNEQFF. The V call is TRBV7-6, the J call TRBJ2-1; D is perhaps TRBD2 (6 bases). V dropped 1 base and J dropped 1 base, with 26 bases sitting between them. The CDR3 length is 21 residues. Germline loops: CDR1 SGHVS, CDR2 FNYEAQ.

The rearrangement joins TRBV7-2 to TRBJ1-6, with D possibly being TRBD1 (6 bases). Trimming left V 5 bases short and J 4 bases short, with 15 bases between. CDR3 size: 16 residues. Germline V CDR1 and CDR2: SGHTA, FQGNSA. The CDR3 sequence: CASSPRGGRYNSPLHF. The CDR3 nucleotides are TGTGCCAGCAGCCCAAGGGGGGGGAGGTATAATTCACCCCTCCACTTT.

The chain uses TRBV7-9 and TRBJ2-5; 7 bases align to TRBD1. The V gene end was trimmed by 5 bases and the J gene end by 4 bases; junction bases not matched to a gene: 10. CDR1 is SEHNR, CDR2 FQNEAQ, per germline (reference sequence). CDR3 length: 15 amino acids. CDR3 region: CASSLTGQAGETQYF. In DNA form, the CDR3 reads TGTGCCAGCAGCCTTACCGGACAGGCGGGAGAGACCCAGTACTTC.

The chain has TRBV19 and TRBJ1-1; tentatively, D is TRBD1 (5 bases). The V gene lost 4 bases and the J gene lost 0 bases, with 15 bases spanning the gap. The germline V gene has CDR1 LNHDA and CDR2 SQIVND (reference sequence). The CDR3 is 16 amino acids. Written as DNA, the CDR3 is TGTGCCAGTAGTAAGGGTGGGGCCAGGGTGAACACTGAAGCTTTCTTT. Its translation: CASSKGGARVNTEAFF.

The gene calls are TRBV11-2 and TRBJ2-1; no definite D call. Deletions cut 1 base from V and 6 bases from J, with 7 bases between. The CDR3 sequence is 13 residues long. Germline values: CDR1 SGHAT, CDR2 FQNNGV. This chain's CDR3 is CASSLGLVNEQFF. As DNA, the CDR3 is TGTGCCAGCAGCTTAGGCCTAGTCAATGAGCAGTTCTTC.

This chain connects TRBV11-2 to TRBJ1-6; D gene unclear. V lost 1 base and J 14 bases, leaving 18 bases between the germline ends. The V gene's germline CDR1 is SGHAT and CDR2 FQNNGV. This CDR3 contains 15 residues. CDR3 sequence: CASSLGRAPITTLHF. The CDR3 nucleotides are TGTGCCAGCAGCTTAGGTCGAGCGCCCATTACAACCCTCCACTTT.

J is TRBJ2-3 and V is TRBV7-9, with TRBD1 matching over 7 bases. The V segment lost 4 bases and the J segment 0 bases; nucleotides outside the gene matches: 4. CDR1 SEHNR and CDR2 FQNEAQ come from the germline V gene (reference sequence). The CDR3 spans 15 residues. DNA for the CDR3: TGTGCCAGCAGCTCGACAGGGAGAAGCACAGATACGCAGTATTTT. Protein sequence: CASSSTGRSTDTQYF.